The 15 T cell receptor beta chains reported below all come from one sample, sequenced in a study of T cells after yellow fever vaccination. TCRdb fed the 5' RACE reads into MiXCR, producing one record per CDR3 protein. This sample has about 340,000 distinct CDR3 sequences; more than 8.5% occur once, and the top ten carry 18%. The source material was PBMCs, sampled on the day of the first yellow fever vaccination. The receptors originated from a man aged 18 to 30 who received the YFV17D yellow fever vaccine.

The chain links TRBV7-3 to TRBJ1-1; a weak D match, TRBD1 (5 bases). Trimming removed 4 bases at V and 4 bases at J, with 13 bases between. CDR1 is SGHTA and CDR2 is FQGTGA in the germline V gene. CDR3 length: 14 amino acids. CDR3 coding DNA: TGTGCCAGCAGCTCCAGCGGGAGGGGCACTGAAGCTTTCTTT. This translates into CASSSSGRGTEAFF.

The chain is built from TRBV6-2 or TRBV6-3 and TRBJ2-1, with TRBD2 matching 7 bases. V lost 6 bases and J lost 10; bases outside the gene matches: 12. This CDR3 is built from 14 residues. CDR1 and CDR2 (germline): MNHEY, SVGEGT. The CDR3 protein is CASSRQRDSGEQFF. CDR3 nucleotide sequence: TGTGCCAGCAGCCGGCAGCGGGATAGCGGGGAGCAGTTCTTC.

This clonotype came up many times. CDR3 sequence (DNA): TGTGCCAGTTCCGGGGAAGGGTATGGCTACACCTTC. Translated, it gives CASSGEGYGYTF. The rearrangement links TRBV12-3 or TRBV12-4 to TRBJ1-2; the D is unclear. V was clipped by 9 bases and J by 5 bases, with 13 bases between them. CDR3 length: 12 amino acids.

This clonotype turned up a few times. This chain connects TRBV6-1 to TRBJ2-3; D may correspond to TRBD1 or TRBD2 (5 bases each). Germline CDR1 reads MNHNS; CDR2 reads SASEGT. V was cut by 3 bases and J by 2 bases, with 6 bases left in between. The CDR3 runs 13 residues. Written as DNA, the CDR3 is TGTGCCAGCAGTGAGGGACCCACAGATACGCAGTATTTT. As protein: CASSEGPTDTQYF.

The rearrangement links TRBV7-2 to TRBJ1-2; D not certain. Trimming shortened V by 2 bases and J by 3 bases, and 13 bases separated the two germline ends. The CDR3 sequence is 15 residues long. Looked up from germline, CDR1 is SGHTA and CDR2 is FQGNSA. The DNA for the CDR3 is TGTGCCAGCAGCTTAAGTCCCGGGTTGGACTATGGCTACACCTTC. Residues: CASSLSPGLDYGYTF.

The genes are TRBV20-1 and TRBJ1-5; D is perhaps TRBD1 (5 bases). The length of the CDR3 is 13 residues. Germline V lookup: CDR1 DFQATT, CDR2 SNEGSKA (reference sequence). The V end lost 0 bases, the J end lost 6 bases, and 9 bases lay between the germline ends. CDR3 bases: TGCAGTGCTAGAGATGGAGGGGTTCAGCCCCAGCATTTT. Translation: CSARDGGVQPQHF.

The rearrangement joins TRBV27 to TRBJ2-7, with D possibly matching TRBD1 (5 bases). CDR3 size: 15 residues. The V gene's germline CDR1 is MNHEY and CDR2 SMNVEV (reference sequence). Trimming shortened V by 2 bases and J by 1 base, and 12 bases separated the two germline ends. CDR3 amino acids: CASSLRGLGSYEQYV. For the CDR3, the DNA is TGTGCCAGCAGTTTAAGGGGTCTCGGGTCCTACGAGCAGTACGTC.

V is TRBV7-8 and J is TRBJ1-5; D remains ambiguous. Trimming pared 0 bases from V and 2 bases from J, leaving 8 bases between. This CDR3 region has 15 residues. Germline V gene data show CDR1 as SGHVS and CDR2 as FQNEAQ. CDR3 sequence reads: CASSLAANRNQPQHF. CDR3 in DNA: TGTGCCAGCAGCTTAGCTGCGAATCGCAATCAGCCCCAGCATTTT.

The chain couples TRBV12-3 or TRBV12-4 to TRBJ1-6; 10 bases agree with TRBD1. With V trimmed by 6 bases and J by 9 bases, 5 bases remained unmatched. This CDR3 comprises 14 residues. CDR3 loop: CASSPGQGISPLHF. CDR3 in DNA: TGTGCCAGCAGCCCGGGACAGGGGATTTCACCCCTCCACTTT.

This clonotype was counted between two and nine times. This chain joins TRBV12-3 or TRBV12-4 and TRBJ2-3; D remains ambiguous. V was cut by 7 bases and J by 2 bases, with 16 bases left in between. This CDR3 comprises 15 residues. CDR3 sequence reads: CASILERTPTDTQYF. The CDR3, as DNA: TGTGCCAGCATCCTTGAGAGGACCCCCACAGATACGCAGTATTTT.

In this sample, this clonotype turned up a few times. The CDR3 DNA reads TGTGCCAGCAGCCAACGACTAGCGGGGGACAATGAGCAGTTCTTC. Its protein product is CASSQRLAGDNEQFF. This chain links TRBV11-2 with TRBJ2-1; 12 positions match TRBD2. The CDR3 runs 15 residues. Germline CDR1 reads SGHAT; CDR2 reads FQNNGV. The junction had 4 bases not matched to a gene; V was cut back by 5 bases and J by 5 bases.

The chain carries TRBV12-3 or TRBV12-4 and TRBJ2-1; D tentatively reads TRBD1 or TRBD2 (6 bases each). V was shortened by 3 bases and J by 8 bases, with 11 bases between the two germline ends. The CDR3 consists of 13 residues. The CDR3 reads CASSFPGADEQFF. Here the CDR3 DNA reads TGTGCCAGCAGTTTCCCGGGGGCCGATGAGCAGTTCTTC.

The chain recombines TRBV6-5 with TRBJ2-1; 7 bases line up with TRBD1. Germline lookup yields CDR1 MNHEY and CDR2 SVGAGI. This CDR3 spans 16 amino acids. The J segment lost 6 bases and the V segment lost 2 bases, leaving 10 bases of the junction unmatched. CDR3 loop: CASSYAYRDSSNEQFF. The CDR3 DNA follows: TGTGCCAGCAGTTACGCGTACCGGGACAGCAGCAATGAGCAGTTCTTC.

In this sample, this clonotype turned up a few times. The V gene is TRBV5-1, the J gene TRBJ2-5; 8 bases are a match to TRBD1. Per the germline V gene, CDR1 is SGHRS and CDR2 is YFSETQ. Trimming removed 4 bases from V and 1 base from J; junction bases left unmatched: 9. The CDR3 sequence is 16 residues long. CDR3 sequence reads: CASSLPRTGTQETQYF. CDR3 nucleotide sequence: TGCGCCAGCAGCCTACCCCGGACAGGGACCCAAGAGACCCAGTACTTC.

In this sample, this clonotype turned up once. This is likely a read error, given that the CDR3 carries no conserved phenylalanine or tryptophan at its end. The genes are TRBV27 and TRBJ2-3; 11 bases map to TRBD2. The trim removed 4 bases at V and 4 bases at J, leaving 13 bases unmatched. Germline V gene sequence: CDR1 MNHEY, CDR2 SMNVEV (reference sequence). This CDR3 region has 18 residues. The CDR3, as DNA: TGTGCCAGCAGTTCGGTAGCGGGGGGGAAGAGATTGGCAGATACGCAGTATTAT. This codes for CASSSVAGGKRLADTQYY.